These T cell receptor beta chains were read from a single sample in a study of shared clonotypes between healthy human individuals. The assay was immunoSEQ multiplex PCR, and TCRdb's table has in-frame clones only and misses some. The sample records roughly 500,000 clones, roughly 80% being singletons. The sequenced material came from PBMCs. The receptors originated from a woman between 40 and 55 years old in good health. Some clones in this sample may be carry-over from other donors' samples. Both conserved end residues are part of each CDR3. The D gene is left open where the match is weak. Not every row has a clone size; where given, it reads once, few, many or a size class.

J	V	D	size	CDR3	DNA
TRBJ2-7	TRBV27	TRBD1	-	CASGTGLTYEQYF	TGTGCCAGCGGGACAGGGCTAACCTACGAGCAGTACTTC
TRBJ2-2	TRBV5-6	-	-	CASSLSASTGELFF	TGTGCCAGCAGCTTGTCGGCAAGCACCGGGGAGCTGTTTTTT
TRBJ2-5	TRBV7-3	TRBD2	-	CASSFSGGAETQYF	TGTGCCAGCAGCTTTAGCGGGGGTGCGGAGACCCAGTACTTC
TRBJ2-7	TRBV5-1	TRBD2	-	CASSSLAGYEQYF	TGCGCCAGCAGCTCCCTAGCGGGTTACGAGCAGTACTTC
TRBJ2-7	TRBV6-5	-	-	CATRSRSEQYF	TGTGCCACCCGAAGTAGGAGCGAGCAGTACTTC
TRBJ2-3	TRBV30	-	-	CAWSVPGLAGADTQYF	TGTGCCTGGAGTGTACCCGGACTGGCGGGTGCAGATACGCAGTATTTT
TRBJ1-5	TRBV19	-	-	CASTGRNQPQHF	TGTGCCAGTACAGGCCGGAATCAGCCCCAGCATTTT
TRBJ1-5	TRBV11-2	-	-	CASSLAGDQPQHF	TGTGCCAGCAGCTTAGCCGGAGATCAGCCCCAGCATTTT
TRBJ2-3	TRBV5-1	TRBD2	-	CASSLTSGSGDTQYF	TGCGCCAGCAGCTTGACTAGCGGGAGTGGAGATACGCAGTATTTT
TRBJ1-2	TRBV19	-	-	CASNQGLYGYTF	TGTGCCAGTAATCAGGGGCTCTATGGCTACACCTTC
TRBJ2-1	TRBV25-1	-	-	CASRGQGGGYNEQFF	TGTGCCAGCAGGGGCCAAGGGGGGGGTTACAATGAGCAGTTCTTC
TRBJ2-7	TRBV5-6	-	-	CASSLAASYEQYF	TGTGCCAGCAGCTTGGCCGCCAGCTACGAGCAGTACTTC
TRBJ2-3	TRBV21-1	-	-	CASSKSPVPRGYTQYF	TGTGCCAGCAGCAAATCCCCAGTCCCTCGCGGGTATACGCAGTATTTT
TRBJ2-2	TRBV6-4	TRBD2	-	CASSDSWEGRTGELFF	TGTGCCAGCAGTGACTCGTGGGAGGGAAGGACCGGGGAGCTGTTTTTT
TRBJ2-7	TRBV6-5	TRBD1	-	CASSTRTGGSYEQYF	TGTGCCAGCAGCACTAGGACAGGGGGCTCCTACGAGCAGTACTTC
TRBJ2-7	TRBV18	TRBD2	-	CASSPRLGLAGGEQYF	TGTGCCAGCTCACCGAGGTTGGGACTAGCGGGAGGCGAGCAGTACTTC
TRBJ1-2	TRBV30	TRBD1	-	CAWSVLGQATYGYTF	TGTGCCTGGAGTGTACTTGGACAGGCGACCTATGGCTACACCTTC
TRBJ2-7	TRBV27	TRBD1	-	CASSRTGTAVSHEQYF	TGTGCCAGCAGCCGGACAGGGACGGCGGTAAGCCACGAGCAGTACTTC
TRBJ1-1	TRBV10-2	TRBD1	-	CASSENRGWAFF	TGCGCCAGCAGTGAGAACAGGGGTTGGGCTTTCTTT
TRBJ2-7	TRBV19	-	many	CASSIPGGSSYEQYF	TGTGCCAGTAGTATACCTGGAGGAAGCTCCTACGAGCAGTACTTC
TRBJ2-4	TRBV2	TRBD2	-	CASSEARLAGTKNIQYF	TGTGCCAGCAGTGAAGCGCGACTAGCGGGGACCAAAAACATTCAGTACTTC
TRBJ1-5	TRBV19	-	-	CASSQTGTFNQPQHF	TGTGCCAGTAGCCAAACCGGGACGTTTAATCAGCCCCAGCATTTT
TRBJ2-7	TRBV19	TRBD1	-	CASSLGQGAREQYF	TGTGCCAGTAGTTTGGGACAGGGGGCTCGCGAGCAGTACTTC
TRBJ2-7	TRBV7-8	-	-	CASSLNQAVGIPYEQYF	TGTGCCAGCAGCTTAAATCAAGCCGTGGGGATCCCCTACGAGCAGTACTTC
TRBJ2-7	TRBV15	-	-	CATSRGGTYEQYF	TGTGCCACCAGCAGAGGGGGTACCTACGAGCAGTACTTC
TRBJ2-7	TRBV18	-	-	CASSPLADYEQYF	TGTGCCAGCTCACCTCTAGCCGATTACGAGCAGTACTTC
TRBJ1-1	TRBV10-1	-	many	CASSPRGATEAFF	TGCGCCAGCAGTCCCAGGGGCGCCACTGAAGCTTTCTTT
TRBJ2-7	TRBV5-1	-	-	CASSLAGRGASGQYF	TGCGCCAGCAGCTTGGCGGGCAGGGGCGCTTCGGGGCAGTACTTC
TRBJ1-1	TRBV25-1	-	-	CASSEHGQGGGTEAFF	TGTGCCAGCAGTGAACACGGTCAGGGCGGAGGCACTGAAGCCTTCTTT
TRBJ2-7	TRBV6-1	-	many	CASSERQGLSYEQYF	TGTGCCAGCAGTGAACGGCAGGGTCTTTCCTACGAGCAGTACTTC
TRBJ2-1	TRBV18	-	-	CASSPPGGYNEQFF	TGTGCCAGCTCACCACCCGGGGGCTACAATGAGCAGTTCTTC
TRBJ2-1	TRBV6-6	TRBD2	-	CASSITSGGSDEQFF	TGTGCCAGCAGCATCACTAGCGGGGGTTCAGATGAGCAGTTCTTC
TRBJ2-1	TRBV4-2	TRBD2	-	CASRITGGDVEQFF	TGTGCCAGCAGGATAACGGGAGGCGACGTTGAGCAGTTCTTC
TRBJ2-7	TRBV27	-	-	CASSLLGSWSEQYF	TGTGCCAGCAGTTTATTGGGATCCTGGAGCGAGCAGTACTTC
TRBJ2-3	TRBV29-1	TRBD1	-	CSVVRDRGLDTQYF	TGCAGCGTTGTAAGGGACAGGGGGCTAGATACGCAGTATTTT
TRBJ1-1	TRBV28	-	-	CASSRGPYGAGTNTEAFF	TGTGCCAGCAGCCGAGGCCCATACGGGGCGGGAACGAACACTGAAGCTTTCTTT
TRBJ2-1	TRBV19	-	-	CASSPGDGTNEQFF	TGTGCCAGTAGTCCCGGGGACGGAACCAATGAGCAGTTCTTC
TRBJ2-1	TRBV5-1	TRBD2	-	CASSPGGPSYNEQFF	TGCGCCAGCAGCCCGGGAGGTCCCTCCTACAATGAGCAGTTCTTC
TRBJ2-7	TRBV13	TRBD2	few	CASSLTFGRDYYEQYF	TGTGCCAGCAGCTTAACCTTCGGGAGGGATTACTACGAGCAGTACTTC
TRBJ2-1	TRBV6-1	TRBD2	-	CAIKLAVGGNEQFF	TGTGCCATTAAACTAGCGGTGGGGGGGAATGAGCAGTTCTTC
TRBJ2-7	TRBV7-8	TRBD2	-	CATGGTSLLEQYF	TGTGCCACGGGGGGGACTAGTTTGCTCGAGCAGTACTTC
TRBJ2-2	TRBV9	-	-	CASSGTLNTGELFF	TGTGCCAGCAGCGGGACCTTGAACACCGGGGAGCTGTTTTTT
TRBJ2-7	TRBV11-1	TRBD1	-	CASSLGLGTGNEQYF	TGTGCCAGCAGCTTAGGTCTCGGGACAGGGAACGAGCAGTACTTC
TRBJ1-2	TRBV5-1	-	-	CASSYRRDQINYGYTF	TGCGCCAGCAGTTATCGCCGGGACCAAATCAACTATGGCTACACCTTC
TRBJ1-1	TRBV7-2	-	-	CASSLNRVTEAFF	TGTGCCAGCAGCTTAAACAGGGTCACTGAAGCTTTCTTT
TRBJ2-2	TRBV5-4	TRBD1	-	CASSFGQGATGELFF	TGTGCCAGCAGCTTTGGACAGGGGGCGACCGGGGAGCTGTTTTTT
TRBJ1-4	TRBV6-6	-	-	CASRPPAGIMGEKLFF	TGTGCCAGCAGACCCCCCGCAGGGATTATGGGTGAAAAACTGTTTTTT
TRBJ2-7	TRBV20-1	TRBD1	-	CSAHRGREQYF	TGCAGTGCGCACAGGGGACGGGAGCAGTACTTC
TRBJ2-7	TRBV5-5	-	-	CASSALGRYEQYF	TGTGCCAGCAGCGCTCTCGGCCGCTACGAGCAGTACTTC
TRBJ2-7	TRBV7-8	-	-	CASSSNIATYEQYF	TGTGCCAGCAGCTCGAACATCGCCACCTACGAGCAGTACTTC
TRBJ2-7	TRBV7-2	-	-	CASSGIVGSYEQYF	TGTGCCAGCAGCGGCATAGTTGGCTCCTACGAGCAGTACTTC
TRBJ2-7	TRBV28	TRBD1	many	CASSPPPTGGIYEQYF	TGTGCCAGCAGCCCCCCCCCGACAGGGGGCATCTACGAGCAGTACTTC
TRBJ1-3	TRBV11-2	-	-	CASSLVWANTIYF	TGTGCCAGCAGCTTAGTGTGGGCAAACACCATATATTTT
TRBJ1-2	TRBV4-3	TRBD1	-	CASSQADREAYGYTF	TGCGCCAGCAGCCAAGCGGACAGGGAGGCCTACGGCTACACCTTC
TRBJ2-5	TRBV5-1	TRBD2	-	CASRALAGGTQETQYF	TGCGCCAGCAGGGCGCTAGCGGGAGGGACCCAAGAGACCCAGTACTTC